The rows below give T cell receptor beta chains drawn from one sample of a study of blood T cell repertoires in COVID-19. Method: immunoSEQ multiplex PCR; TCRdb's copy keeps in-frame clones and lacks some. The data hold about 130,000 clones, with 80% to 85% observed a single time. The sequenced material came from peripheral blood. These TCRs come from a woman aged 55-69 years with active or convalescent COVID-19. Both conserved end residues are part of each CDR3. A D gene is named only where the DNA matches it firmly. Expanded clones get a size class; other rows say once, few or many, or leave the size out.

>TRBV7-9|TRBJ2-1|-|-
TGTGCCAGCAGCTTAATGGGGGCGGGCAATGAGCAGTTCTTC
CASSLMGAGNEQFF
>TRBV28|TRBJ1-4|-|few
TGTGCCAGCAGTTCGGGGAGACAGGCCTTTTTAGAAAAACTGTTTTTT
CASSSGRQAFLEKLFF
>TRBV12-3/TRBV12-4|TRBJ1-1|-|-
TGTGCCAGCAGCTACCAATATGAAGCTTTCTTT
CASSYQYEAFF
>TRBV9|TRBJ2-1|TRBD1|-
TGTGCCAGCAGCGGACAGGGGGGGTCCTACAATGAGCAGTTCTTC
CASSGQGGSYNEQFF
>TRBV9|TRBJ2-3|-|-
TGTGCCAGCAGCGGACCCACGGGGGATACGCAGTATTTT
CASSGPTGDTQYF
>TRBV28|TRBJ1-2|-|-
TGTGCCAGCAGCCGGGGGGTTCTGAACTATGGCTACACCTTC
CASSRGVLNYGYTF
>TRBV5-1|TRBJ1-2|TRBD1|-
TGCGCCAGCAGCAAAGCCGGGACAGGAGGTGGCTACACCTTC
CASSKAGTGGGYTF
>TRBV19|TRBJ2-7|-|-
TGTGCCAGTAGCCGTCTGCCGGGAGACCTGTACGAGCAGTACTTC
CASSRLPGDLYEQYF
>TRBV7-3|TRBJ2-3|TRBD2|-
TGTGCCAGCAGCCTAGGGACTAGCGGGGGATTATCGGATACGCAGTATTTT
CASSLGTSGGLSDTQYF
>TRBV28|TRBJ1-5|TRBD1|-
TGTGCCAGCACCTCGCGGACAGGGGGGGATCAGCCCCAGCATTTT
CASTSRTGGDQPQHF
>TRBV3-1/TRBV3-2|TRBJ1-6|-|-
TGTGCCAGCAGCCAAGGTCGACTATCACCCCTCCACTTT
CASSQGRLSPLHF
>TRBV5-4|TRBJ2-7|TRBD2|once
TGTGCCAGCAGCTTCCGGGGGGGAGGCTACGAGCAGTACTTC
CASSFRGGGYEQYF
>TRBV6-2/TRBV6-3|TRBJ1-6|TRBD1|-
TGTGCCAGCACCCCCCCCAGGGGGCTCCTCCACTTT
CASTPPRGLLHF
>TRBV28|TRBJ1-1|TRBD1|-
TGTGCCAGCACTTCCCCGACAGGGATGGGTGAAGCTTTCTTT
CASTSPTGMGEAFF
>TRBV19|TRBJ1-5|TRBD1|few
TGTGCCAGTGGGGGACAGTCTAAGGGGCCCCAGCATTTT
CASGGQSKGPQHF
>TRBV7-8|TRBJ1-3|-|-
TGTGCCAGCAGCTTAGCGCCGGTACTCTCTGGAAACACCATATATTTT
CASSLAPVLSGNTIYF
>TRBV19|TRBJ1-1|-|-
TGTGCCAGTAGTATACAGGGGCCAAACACTGAAGCTTTCTTT
CASSIQGPNTEAFF
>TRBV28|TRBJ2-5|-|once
TGTGCCAGCAGTTTGTCGGGGGTCGAGACCCAGTACTTC
CASSLSGVETQYF
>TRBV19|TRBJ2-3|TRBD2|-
TGTGCCAGTAGTATAGGGGGACTAGCAGAAGATACGCAGTATTTT
CASSIGGLAEDTQYF
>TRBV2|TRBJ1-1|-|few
TGTGCCAGCAGCCTCACGGACACCATGAACACTGAAGCTTTCTTT
CASSLTDTMNTEAFF
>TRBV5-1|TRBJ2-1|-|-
TGCGCCAGCAGCTTGGCACAAACCCTCTACAATGAGCAGTTCTTC
CASSLAQTLYNEQFF
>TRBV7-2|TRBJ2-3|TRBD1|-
TGTGCCAGCAGCCCTCGGACAGGATGGCCAGATACGCAGTATTTT
CASSPRTGWPDTQYF
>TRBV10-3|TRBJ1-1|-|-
TGTGCCATCTATGGGGGCACGAACACTGAAGCTTTCTTT
CAIYGGTNTEAFF
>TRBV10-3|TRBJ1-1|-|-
TGTGCCATCAGTGCTTATGGCGGAGATGCTTTCTTT
CAISAYGGDAFF
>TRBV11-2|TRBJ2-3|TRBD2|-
TGTGCCAGCAGCTCACTTAGCGGGGAAGGCGGAGATACGCAGTATTTT
CASSSLSGEGGDTQYF
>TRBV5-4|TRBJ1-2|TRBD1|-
TGTGCCAGCAGCATCAAAACCGGGACAGGGATGAACAACACCTTC
CASSIKTGTGMNNTF
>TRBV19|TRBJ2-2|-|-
TGTGCCAGTAGTACCCAGGGTGGCGGGGAGCTGTTTTTT
CASSTQGGGELFF
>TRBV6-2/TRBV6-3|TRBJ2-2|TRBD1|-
TGTGCCAGCAGTCTTCCGACAGGGGGTTATCCCGGGGAGCTGTTTTTT
CASSLPTGGYPGELFF
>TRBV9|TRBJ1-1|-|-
TGTGCCAGCAGCCCGTTAGCGCGTGATACTGAAGCTTTCTTT
CASSPLARDTEAFF
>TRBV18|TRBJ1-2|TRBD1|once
TGTGCCAGCTCAGAAACCGGGACAGGGGGACCTGGCTACACCTTC
CASSETGTGGPGYTF
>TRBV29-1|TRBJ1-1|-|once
TGCAGCGTTGAGTCGAACGCGGGGTTTGCTTTCTTT
CSVESNAGFAFF
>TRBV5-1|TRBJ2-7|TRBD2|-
TGCGCCAGCAGCTTGGAAGCTAGCGGGAGTACTTACGAGCAGTACTTC
CASSLEASGSTYEQYF
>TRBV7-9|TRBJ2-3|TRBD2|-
TGTGCCAGCAGCTTAGCTCACGGGGGGGTTCAGTATTTT
CASSLAHGGVQYF
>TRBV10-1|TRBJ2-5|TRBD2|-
TGCGCCAGCGGAACGGCGGACAAGCGGGAGGGGCAGACCCAGTACTTC
CASGTADKREGQTQYF
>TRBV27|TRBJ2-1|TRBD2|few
TGTGCCAGCAGTTTAGGCGGGAGGAGGAATGAGCAGTTCTTC
CASSLGGRRNEQFF
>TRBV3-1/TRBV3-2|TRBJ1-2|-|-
TGTGCCAGCAGCCACGGACAGCCAATCTATGGCTACACCTTC
CASSHGQPIYGYTF
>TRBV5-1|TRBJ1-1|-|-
TGCGCCAGCAGCTCTCAGACAGACACTGAAGCTTTCTTT
CASSSQTDTEAFF
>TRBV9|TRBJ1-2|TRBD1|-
TGTGCCAGCAGTGATTACAGGGGGAGTCTGGGCTACACCTTC
CASSDYRGSLGYTF
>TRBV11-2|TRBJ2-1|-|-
TGTGCCAGCAGCTTAGAGAGGCGAGGGGGATACAATGAGCAGTTCTTC
CASSLERRGGYNEQFF
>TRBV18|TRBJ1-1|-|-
TGTGCCAGCTCACCAGAGTACACTGAAGCTTTCTTT
CASSPEYTEAFF
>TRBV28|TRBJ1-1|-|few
TGTGCCAGCAGTTCTCCGGGATTCCCGTTTCGGGCTTTCTTT
CASSSPGFPFRAFF
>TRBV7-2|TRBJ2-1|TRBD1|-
TGTGCCAGCAGCCTTGACTACAGGGGTGAGAATGAGCAGTTCTTC
CASSLDYRGENEQFF
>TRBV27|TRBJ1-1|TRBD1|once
TGTGCCAGCAGTTTGGGAACCGGGACAGCAAACACTGAAGCTTTCTTT
CASSLGTGTANTEAFF
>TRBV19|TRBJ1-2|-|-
TGTGCCAGTAGGTCTCCAGGGGCGAACTATGGCTACACCTTC
CASRSPGANYGYTF
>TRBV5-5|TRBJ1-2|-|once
TGTGCCAGCAGCTTGGTCCTCATGGTGGCTGCCTATGGCTACACCTTC
CASSLVLMVAAYGYTF
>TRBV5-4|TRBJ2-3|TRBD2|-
TGTGCCAGCAGCAGGAGGGAGGGGACAGATACGCAGTATTTT
CASSRREGTDTQYF
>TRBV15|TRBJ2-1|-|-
TGTGCCACCAGCAGGCTTTTAGGGGACAATGAGCAGTTCTTC
CATSRLLGDNEQFF
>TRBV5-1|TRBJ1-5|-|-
TGCGCCAGCAGCGAAGGGGGTTGGAATCAGCCCCAGCATTTT
CASSEGGWNQPQHF
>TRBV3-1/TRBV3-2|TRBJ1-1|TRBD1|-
TGTGCCAGCAGCCATTCCCGGGACAGGGGCGCTGAAGCTTTCTTT
CASSHSRDRGAEAFF
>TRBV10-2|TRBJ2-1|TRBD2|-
TGCGCCAGCAGTGGGGAGCGGGAGGGGAAGGGCAATGAGCAGTTCTTC
CASSGEREGKGNEQFF